This T cell receptor (beta chain) was observed in a study of control samples from healthy donors and cancer patients. Looked up from germline, CDR1 is PRHDT and CDR2 is FYEKMQ (reference sequence). The CDR3 runs to 12 residues. V was trimmed by 4 bases and J by 5 bases, leaving 7 bases between them. Clones were read by immunoSEQ multiplex PCR, and TCRdb kept only the in-frame ones, dropping some. In the table there are 130,000 to 150,000 clones, more than 90% of which are singletons. J is TRBJ2-3 and V is TRBV13; D unresolved. Sequenced input: blood. The sequence derives from a man younger than 40 in good health. This CDR3 reads CASSYEEDTQYF. As DNA, the CDR3 is TGTGCCAGCAGCTATGAAGAAGATACGCAGTATTTT.